This TCR beta chain was recorded in a study of T-cell reconstitution after alpha-beta-depleted transplantation in children listed by TCRdb under 2016. For context, the study as a whole: T-cell immune reconstitution after TCRalphabeta/CD19-depleted allogeneic hematopoietic cell transplantation in children was quantitatively tracked in the study by means of TCR repertoire profiling.

In this sample, this clonotype turned up a few times. Its binding antigen is unknown. One end of the junction fails to match germline, which may point to a read error. Its CDR3 holds 14 amino acids, cysteine through phenylalanine. The kept DNA is CDR3 alone, 42 bases in frame from the first base. The germline V gene provides CDR1 SQVTM and CDR2 ANQGSEA. The receptor library was made with PCR. The sample was run on an Illumina HiSeq 2500. TCR library preparation used molecular barcoding, with unique molecular identifiers applied to normalize quantification of the TCRbeta repertoire. TCRdb's own reprocessing of the public reads used fastp at Q25 and MiXCR and kept productive beta chains. Every entry covers one CDR3 protein and lists the most common genes and DNA from its rows. Recorded for this sample are about 110,000 distinct CDR3 sequences; 9% to 12% of them occurred a single time. The leading ten clones occupy approximately 8% of the sample.

This clonotype originated in a human donor who donated a stem cell graft to a child with acute lymphoblastic leukemia. The sequence is built from TRBV29-1 and TRBJ2-6; 5 matching bases give a weak D call of TRBD1. The specimen was PBMCs from the stem cell graft donor, collected from the stem cell graft. The DNA sequence is as follows: TGCAGCGTTGAAGACAACTCTGGGGCCAACGGCCTGACTTTC. Translated, this gives CSVEDNSGANGLTF.